These T cell receptor beta chains were read from a single sample in a study of technical replicates of blood from several donors. The assay was immunoSEQ multiplex PCR, and TCRdb's table has in-frame clones only and misses some. Of 91,000 or so clones listed, about 95% were seen once; the top ten hold roughly 0.31%. The sequenced material came from T cells isolated from PBMCs. These TCRs come from a human donor in good health. Each CDR3 is given with its conserved first and last residue. D genes are given only for firm matches. The size of a clone is reported for some rows only, either as once, few or many, or as a class for expanded clones.

j_call clone_size d_call v_call cdr3_length cdr3_aa
TRBJ2-5 - - TRBV5-4 13 CASSFYTGETQYF
TRBJ1-5 - TRBD1 TRBV15 15 CATSSDGQGWQPQHF
TRBJ1-3 - - TRBV28 15 CASSGGVLSGNTIYF
TRBJ2-1 - TRBD2 TRBV11-3 14 CASSFSGGENEQFF
TRBJ1-1 - TRBD1 TRBV6-5 15 CASRRDRGLNTEAFF
TRBJ2-3 - - TRBV11-3 11 CASSLRDTQYF
TRBJ1-3 - - TRBV11-2 16 CASSFNRGSRGNTIYF
TRBJ2-2 - TRBD2 TRBV5-4 16 CASSYALAEVTGELFF
TRBJ2-7 - TRBD2 TRBV6-5 15 CASSRGLAGVYEQYF
TRBJ2-7 - - TRBV7-6 13 CASSLGPNYEQYF
TRBJ1-2 - TRBD1 TRBV19 16 CASTLNGRDSDLGYTF
TRBJ1-1 - TRBD1 TRBV13 16 CASSLTGEGQDTEAFF
TRBJ2-1 - TRBD2 TRBV19 15 CASSIGGRGADEQFF
TRBJ2-1 - TRBD1 TRBV7-9 14 CASSAGTGVGEQFF
TRBJ1-2 - - TRBV2 13 CASTGRENYGYTF
TRBJ1-1 - - TRBV21-1 16 CASSKGQGALNTEAFF
TRBJ2-7 - - TRBV4-3 15 CASSPFERGSYEQYF
TRBJ2-1 - TRBD2 TRBV7-8 15 CASILMWGGYNEQFF
TRBJ2-1 - TRBD2 TRBV6-6 15 CASSGTSGSLYEQFF
TRBJ2-3 once - TRBV11-2 17 CASSVGTTGMSTDTQYF
TRBJ2-1 - TRBD1 TRBV11-2 15 CASSLGTGVYNEQFF
TRBJ2-1 - TRBD2 TRBV28 16 CASSPIGGKSYNEQFF
TRBJ2-1 - - TRBV6-1 12 CASSQLANEQFF
TRBJ2-7 - - TRBV11-3 13 CASSSRESGEQYF
TRBJ1-2 once - TRBV9 15 CASSVVPGSDYGYTF
TRBJ2-3 once TRBD2 TRBV9 16 CASSVFQAGGTDTQYF
TRBJ1-1 - - TRBV6-5 14 CASSYSEGDTEAFF
TRBJ2-3 once - TRBV11-2 14 CASSLTGGTDTQYF
TRBJ1-1 - - TRBV4-3 14 CASSHRLRGGEAFF
TRBJ1-5 - TRBD1 TRBV7-2 15 CASSIRGQGGQPQHF
TRBJ2-2 - TRBD2 TRBV9 13 CASSGGGYGELFF
TRBJ2-7 - - TRBV7-8 15 CASGMSGRDSYEQYF
TRBJ2-1 - TRBD2 TRBV30 14 CAWSASGAYNEQFF
TRBJ1-5 - - TRBV7-9 12 CASSQGNQPQHF
TRBJ2-5 - - TRBV18 13 CASSPGQQETQYF
TRBJ2-7 - TRBD1 TRBV6-5 15 CASSYDRDLSYEQYF
TRBJ2-5 - TRBD1 TRBV9 15 CASSHSIQGEETQYF
TRBJ2-2 - - TRBV7-9 17 CASSSPTGFANTGELFF
TRBJ1-2 - TRBD1 TRBV13 13 CASIGGGVTGYTF
TRBJ1-3 once - TRBV6-5 14 CASRLQVPGNTIYF
TRBJ2-7 - TRBD1 TRBV6-5 16 CASSYSIGTASYEQYF